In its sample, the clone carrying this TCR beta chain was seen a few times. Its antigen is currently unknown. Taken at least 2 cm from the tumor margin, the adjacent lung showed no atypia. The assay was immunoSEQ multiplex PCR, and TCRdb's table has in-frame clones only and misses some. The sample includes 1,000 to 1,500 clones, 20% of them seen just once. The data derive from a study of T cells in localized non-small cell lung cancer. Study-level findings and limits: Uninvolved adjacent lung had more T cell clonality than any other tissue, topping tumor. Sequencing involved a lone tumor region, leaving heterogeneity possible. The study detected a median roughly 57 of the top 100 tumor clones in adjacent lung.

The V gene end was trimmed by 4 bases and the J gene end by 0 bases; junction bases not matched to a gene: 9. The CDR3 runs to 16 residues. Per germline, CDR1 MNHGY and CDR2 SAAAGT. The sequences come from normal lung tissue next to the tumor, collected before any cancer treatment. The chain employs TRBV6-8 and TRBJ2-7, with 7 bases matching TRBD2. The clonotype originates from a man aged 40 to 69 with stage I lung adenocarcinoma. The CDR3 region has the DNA TGTGCCAGCAGTTTAAAAGGGAGGGCATTCTCCTACGAGCAGTACTTC. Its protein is CASSLKGRAFSYEQYF.